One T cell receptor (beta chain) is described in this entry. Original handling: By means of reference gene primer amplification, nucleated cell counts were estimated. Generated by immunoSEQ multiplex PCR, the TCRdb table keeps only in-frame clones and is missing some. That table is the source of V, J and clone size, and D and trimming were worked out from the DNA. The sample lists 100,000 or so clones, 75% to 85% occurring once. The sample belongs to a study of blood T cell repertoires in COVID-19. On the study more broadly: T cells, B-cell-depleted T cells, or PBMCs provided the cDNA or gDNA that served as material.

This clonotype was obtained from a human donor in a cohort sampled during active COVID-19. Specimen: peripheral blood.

In nucleotides, the CDR3 is TGTGCCTGGAGTGTAAAGGCGGCAGGGACTGAAGCTTTCTTT. It yields the protein CAWSVKAAGTEAFF. The genes are TRBV30 and TRBJ1-1; a weak D match, TRBD1 (5 bases). CDR1 and CDR2 (germline): GTSNPN, SVGIG (reference sequence). V shed 0 bases and J shed 5 bases, with 13 bases lying between them. This CDR3 has 14 residues.